Below, one TCR beta chain is given with its context. Its antigen is still unknown. This record comes from a study of shared clonotypes between healthy human individuals. The overall study: Samples came from a couple of female and a few male donors aged 18 to 49.

The data were produced by immunoSEQ multiplex PCR, yet TCRdb's version contains in-frame clones alone and is incomplete. Of about 1.9 million clones listed, roughly 93% are singletons. CDR3 length equals 13 residues. Between the trimmed V and J ends, which lost 5 bases and 7 bases, there was a span of 15 bases. The germline gives CDR1 SEHNR, CDR2 FQNEAQ (reference sequence). CD8 cells classed as naive were CD45RO-negative and positively selected for CCR7, excluding terminally differentiated effector memory CD45RA+ cells. Study observations and caveats: Lower generation probabilities were found for non-shared clonotypes than for those shared by all four donors.

The origin of this receptor is a man aged 18 to 29 in good health. Some clones in this sample may be carry-over from other donors' samples. The chain is built from TRBV7-9 and TRBJ2-7; D remains unclear. Sequenced input: naive CD8+ T cells from PBMCs. The CDR3: CASSPGGWLEQYF. The CDR3 DNA sequence: TGTGCCAGCAGCCCCGGTGGTTGGTTGGAGCAGTACTTC.